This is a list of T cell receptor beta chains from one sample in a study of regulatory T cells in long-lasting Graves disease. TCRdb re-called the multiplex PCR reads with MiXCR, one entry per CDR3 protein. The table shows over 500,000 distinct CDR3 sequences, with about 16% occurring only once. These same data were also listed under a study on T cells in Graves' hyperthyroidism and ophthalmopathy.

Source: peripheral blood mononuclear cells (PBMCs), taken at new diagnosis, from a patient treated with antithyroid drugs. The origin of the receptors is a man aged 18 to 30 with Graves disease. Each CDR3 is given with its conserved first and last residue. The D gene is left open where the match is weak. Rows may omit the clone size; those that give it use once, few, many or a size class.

CDR3: CAHSVAYEQYF
DNA: TGTGCTCACTCTGTGGCCTACGAGCAGTACTTC
J: TRBJ2-7
V: TRBV30
size: few
D: .

CDR3: CASSQQVRLSYNEQFF
DNA: TGCGCCAGCAGCCAACAAGTAAGGTTATCCTACAATGAGCAGTTCTTC
J: TRBJ2-1
V: TRBV4-1
size: .
D: .

CDR3: CASSLVSQKNEKLFF
DNA: TGTGCCAGCAGCTTAGTCTCACAGAAGAATGAAAAACTGTTTTTT
J: TRBJ1-4
V: TRBV11-2
size: few
D: .

CDR3: CSARARGQGTYNEQFF
DNA: TGCAGTGCTAGAGCCAGGGGACAGGGCACCTACAATGAGCAGTTCTTC
J: TRBJ2-1
V: TRBV20-1
size: many
D: TRBD1

CDR3: CASSVAQNYGYTF
DNA: TGTGCCAGCAGCGTAGCCCAGAACTATGGCTACACCTTC
J: TRBJ1-2
V: TRBV9
size: .
D: .

CDR3: CASSLGDRVSWNTGELFF
DNA: TGCGCCAGCAGCTTGGGGGACAGGGTTTCATGGAACACCGGGGAGCTGTTTTTT
J: TRBJ2-2
V: TRBV5-1
size: .
D: TRBD1

CDR3: CASRLGANYGYTF
DNA: TGTGCCAGCAGGCTAGGGGCTAACTATGGCTACACCTTC
J: TRBJ1-2
V: TRBV2
size: many
D: .

CDR3: CAWSVTGEQPQHF
DNA: TGTGCCTGGAGTGTTACAGGGGAACAGCCCCAGCATTTT
J: TRBJ1-5
V: TRBV30
size: many
D: TRBD1

CDR3: CAISESTGNYGYTF
DNA: TGTGCCATCAGTGAGTCGACAGGGAACTATGGCTACACCTTC
J: TRBJ1-2
V: TRBV10-3
size: .
D: TRBD1

CDR3: CASTKSGGIEAFF
DNA: TGTGCCAGCACAAAAAGTGGGGGCATTGAAGCTTTCTTT
J: TRBJ1-1
V: TRBV7-9
size: few
D: .

CDR3: CASSSLAVTSYEQYF
DNA: TGTGCCAGCAGTTCATTAGCGGTAACTTCCTACGAGCAGTACTTC
J: TRBJ2-7
V: TRBV28
size: many
D: .

CDR3: CASSLTGAGGELFF
DNA: TGTGCCAGCAGCTTAACGGGAGCCGGCGGGGAGCTGTTTTTT
J: TRBJ2-2
V: TRBV7-9
size: .
D: .

CDR3: CASTGRTPHRYEQYF
DNA: TGTGCCAGCACAGGACGGACCCCTCACCGCTACGAGCAGTACTTC
J: TRBJ2-7
V: TRBV7-3
size: many
D: .

CDR3: CASSQDGTSRFEQYF
DNA: TGCGCCAGCAGCCAAGATGGGACTAGCCGCTTCGAGCAGTACTTC
J: TRBJ2-7
V: TRBV4-1
size: .
D: TRBD2

CDR3: CASSEGTASSYEQYF
DNA: TGCGCCAGCAGCGAGGGGACAGCGAGCTCCTACGAGCAGTACTTC
J: TRBJ2-7
V: TRBV5-1
size: many
D: TRBD1

CDR3: CASSPGTDNQPQHF
DNA: TGTGCCAGCAGTCCGGGGACAGATAATCAGCCCCAGCATTTT
J: TRBJ1-5
V: TRBV12-3/TRBV12-4
size: many
D: TRBD1

CDR3: CSATSTGKDGYTF
DNA: TGCAGTGCTACTTCGACAGGCAAGGATGGCTACACCTTC
J: TRBJ1-2
V: TRBV20-1
size: many
D: .

CDR3: CASKLADNEQFF
DNA: TGTGCCAGCAAACTAGCGGACAATGAGCAGTTCTTC
J: TRBJ2-1
V: TRBV7-9
size: many
D: TRBD2

CDR3: CSARAAGVREQYF
DNA: TGCAGTGCTAGAGCAGCAGGGGTTCGCGAGCAGTACTTC
J: TRBJ2-7
V: TRBV20-1
size: .
D: .

CDR3: CASSLDRGLGEAFF
DNA: TGTGCCAGCAGCTTGGACAGGGGGCTTGGTGAAGCTTTCTTT
J: TRBJ1-1
V: TRBV5-5
size: many
D: TRBD1

CDR3: CASSRAKGLNGAGELFF
DNA: TGCGCCAGCTCCCGGGCCAAGGGCCTTAACGGGGCCGGGGAGCTGTTTTTT
J: TRBJ2-2
V: TRBV5-1
size: .
D: .

CDR3: CASSLGQGSLKYEQYF
DNA: TGTGCCAGCAGCTTGGGACAGGGATCCTTAAAGTACGAGCAGTACTTC
J: TRBJ2-7
V: TRBV5-4
size: .
D: TRBD1

CDR3: CASSSSRGPNTEAFF
DNA: TGTGCCAGCAGCTCGTCGCGGGGACCGAACACTGAAGCTTTCTTT
J: TRBJ1-1
V: TRBV7-9
size: .
D: .

CDR3: CASSVSGTQDEQFF
DNA: TGTGCCAGCAGCGTATCGGGGACTCAGGATGAGCAGTTCTTC
J: TRBJ2-1
V: TRBV9
size: few
D: .